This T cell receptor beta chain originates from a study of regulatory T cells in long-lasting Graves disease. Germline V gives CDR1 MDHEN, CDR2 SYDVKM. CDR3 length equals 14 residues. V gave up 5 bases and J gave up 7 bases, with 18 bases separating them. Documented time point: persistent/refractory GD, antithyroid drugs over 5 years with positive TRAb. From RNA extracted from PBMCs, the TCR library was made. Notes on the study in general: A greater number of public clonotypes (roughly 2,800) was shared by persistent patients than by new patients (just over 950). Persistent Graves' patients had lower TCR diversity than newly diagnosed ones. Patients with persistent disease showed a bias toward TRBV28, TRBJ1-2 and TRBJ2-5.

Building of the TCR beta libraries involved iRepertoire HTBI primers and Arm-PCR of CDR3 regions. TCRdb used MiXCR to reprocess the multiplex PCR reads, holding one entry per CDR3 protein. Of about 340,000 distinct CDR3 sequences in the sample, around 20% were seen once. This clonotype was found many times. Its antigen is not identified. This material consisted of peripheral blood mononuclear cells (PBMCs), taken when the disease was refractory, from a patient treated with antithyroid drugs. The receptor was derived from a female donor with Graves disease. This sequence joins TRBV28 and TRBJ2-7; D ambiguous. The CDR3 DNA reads TGTGCCAGCAGTGCCGCATCGGACGTTCGGGAGCAGTACTTC. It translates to CASSAASDVREQYF.